The clone carrying this T cell receptor beta chain appeared a few times. Its target is not known. TCRdb reprocessed the RACE reads with MiXCR, giving one entry per CDR3 protein. The sample has 100,000 to 150,000 distinct CDR3 sequences; 12% to 15% are singletons. Sample time point: patch test 1, 2 weeks after DPC sensitization. As to treatment: therapeutic diphenylcyclopropenone sensitization with weekly scalp DPC. Non-pregnant alopecia patients aged 18 to 70, suitable for DPC therapy. The sample originates from a study of human T cells and chemical hapten exposure. For the study at large: 2% DPC applied to a roughly 2 cm by roughly 2 cm arm area sensitized donors. Minor pooled library volume differences mainly drove per-sample TCR yield variation. Broader study findings: It should be noted that donors had alopecia, so their immune response may differ from healthy people's.

CDR3 length equals 13 residues. Trimming shortened V by 7 bases and J by 3 bases, and 13 bases separated the two germline ends. The V gene's germline CDR1 is SGHRS and CDR2 YFSETQ. The rearrangement uses TRBV5-1 and TRBJ1-2; TRBD1 might be the D (5 bases). Specimen: whole blood, collected in connection with sensitization to the hapten diphenylcyclopropenone (DPC). This sequence was found in a man between 18 and 35 years old with alopecia areata. Some clones in this sample may be carry-over from other donors' samples. CDR3 residues: CASGDHPDYGYTF. The CDR3 region has the DNA TGCGCCAGCGGGGACCATCCGGACTATGGCTACACCTTC.